This passage covers 4 T cell receptor beta chains from one sample sequenced in a study of vaccination effects on CD4 cells after COVID-19. The repertoire was sequenced with immunoSEQ multiplex PCR; TCRdb's copy has only in-frame clones and lacks some. The table shows about 38,000 clones, with about 80% occurring only once. Using viral peptide pools, the ViraFEST assay grew out antigen-specific CD4+ T cells prior to sequencing. Cultured cells yielded isolated CD4+ T cells after 10 days. As their vaccination, participants received two doses of either BNT162b2 or mRNA-1273. These receptors have no known antigen. The sequencing here drew on CD4+ T cells from PBMCs cultured with HCoV-NL63 spike peptides, taken after COVID-19 vaccination. The receptor set was obtained from a human donor who received a COVID-19 vaccine. Some clones in this sample may be carry-over from other donors' samples.

V is TRBV6-5 and J is TRBJ1-6; tentatively, D is TRBD1 (5 bases). The CDR3 consists of 13 residues. Germline CDR1 is MNHEY and CDR2 is SVGAGI. The V and J ends lost 5 bases and 11 bases respectively, with 13 bases between them. CDR3 DNA: TGTGCCAGCAGTCCCGTTCAAGGGGCACCCCTCCACTTT. This sequence encodes CASSPVQGAPLHF.

This rearrangement joins TRBV5-4 to TRBJ2-3, with TRBD2 matching 12 bases. Germline V gene lookup returns CDR1 SGHNT and CDR2 YYREEE (reference sequence). The CDR3 is 14 residues long. V shed 4 bases and J 13 bases; nucleotides not matched to a gene: 10. The CDR3 DNA sequence: TGTGCCAGCAGCCCCCGACTAGCGGGGGCTCAGGAGTATTTT. This translates into CASSPRLAGAQEYF.

The V and J genes are TRBV5-4 and TRBJ2-3; D is uncertain. CDR1 and CDR2 from the germline V gene are SGHNT and YYREEE (reference sequence). CDR3 length equals 14 residues. Trimming left V 4 bases short and J 4 bases short, with 13 bases between. CDR3 loop: CASSPATSSDTQYF. CDR3 sequence (DNA): TGTGCCAGCAGCCCTGCGACGAGCTCAGATACGCAGTATTTT.

The J gene is TRBJ2-6, the V gene TRBV3-1 (or the pseudogene TRBV3-2); tentatively, D is TRBD2 (5 bases). The CDR3 runs 18 residues. CDR1 and CDR2 (germline): LGHDT, YNNKEL (reference sequence). Trimming pared 4 bases from V and 0 bases from J, leaving 16 bases between. The CDR3 loop is CASSLPGSLSSGANVLTF. The CDR3 region has the DNA TGTGCCAGCAGCCTACCGGGATCTTTAAGCTCTGGGGCCAACGTCCTGACTTTC.